These 10 T cell receptor beta chains were sequenced from one sample in a study of shared clonotypes between healthy human individuals (dated by TCRdb to 2018 to 2021). The library was built by means of the immunoSEQ multiplex PCR assay. Sourced from immuneACCESS, this table was stored by TCRdb with only in-frame sequences that have V and J called. A share of the clones is absent; for the studies checked, an unresolved V gene accounts for under half, and the remainder has no known explanation. This sample comprises under 550,000 clones, about 96% of them detected only once. 0.05% to 0.07% of the sample lies in the top ten. The sample comprised naive CD4+ T cells sorted from blood. Interpreted using the paper, the cell subset or site label stands for: CD45RA+ positively selected. All receptors come from a woman aged 25-40 years in good health.

This clone was observed a single time. The V and J genes are TRBV28 and TRBJ2-1, with 11 bases matching TRBD2. Trimming took 5 bases from V and 5 from J; bases not matched to a gene: 11. The CDR3 contains 17 residues. In germline, CDR1 is MDHEN, CDR2 SYDVKM. CDR3 sequence (DNA): TGTGCCAGCAGTCCACCTGGGGGACTAGCGGCTAACAATGAGCAGTTCTTC. Protein sequence: CASSPPGGLAANNEQFF.

The rearrangement joins TRBV30 to TRBJ2-3; D is ambiguous. Trimming removed 8 bases from V and 0 bases from J, with 9 bases in between. The CDR3 runs to 12 residues. Germline loops: CDR1 GTSNPN, CDR2 SVGIG (reference sequence). The CDR3 bases are TGTGCCAGTTCATCTAGCACAGATACGCAGTATTTT. Its protein product is CASSSSTDTQYF.

The chain carries TRBV4-1 and TRBJ2-1, with D perhaps matching TRBD2 (6 bases). The germline V gene has CDR1 MGHRA and CDR2 YSYEKL. The CDR3 runs 15 residues. V was pared by 4 bases and J by 7 bases, with 17 bases between. CDR3 residues: CASSPRLGRRNEQFF. The CDR3 DNA follows: TGCGCCAGCAGCCCCAGACTGGGGAGGAGGAATGAGCAGTTCTTC.

This rearrangement joins TRBV30 to TRBJ2-7; D remains unclear. The length of the CDR3 is 11 residues. CDR1 GTSNPN and CDR2 SVGIG come from the germline V gene (reference sequence). V dropped 8 bases and J dropped 3 bases, with 11 bases sitting between them. The CDR3: CALLKGYEQYF. The CDR3 DNA follows: TGTGCCCTCTTAAAGGGCTACGAGCAGTACTTC.

This sequence joins TRBV28 and TRBJ1-2; 8 positions match TRBD1. With V trimmed by 1 base and J by 7 bases, 8 bases remained unmatched. Germline V gene sequence: CDR1 MDHEN, CDR2 SYDVKM. The length of the CDR3 is 15 residues. The CDR3 here is CASSLSGGQGRGYTF. The CDR3 region has the DNA TGTGCCAGCAGTTTATCCGGTGGACAGGGCCGTGGCTACACCTTC.

The chain links TRBV5-1 to TRBJ1-1; D remains unclear. Germline assignment: CDR1 SGHRS and CDR2 YFSETQ. V was pared by 2 bases and J by 3 bases, with 14 bases between. The CDR3 covers 15 residues. The CDR3 coding sequence is TGCGCCAGCAGCTTTCTCGAGGGCGGGGACACTGAAGCTTTCTTT. Amino acids: CASSFLEGGDTEAFF.

This clone was observed a single time. This chain joins TRBV11-3 and TRBJ2-1; D is tentatively TRBD1 or TRBD2 (5 bases each). CDR3 size: 15 residues. V was cut by 4 bases and J by 7 bases, with 17 bases left in between. Germline CDR1 and CDR2: SGHNT and YENEEA. This CDR3 reads CASSWGNSGWNEQFF. As DNA, the CDR3 is TGTGCCAGCAGCTGGGGGAACTCCGGGTGGAATGAGCAGTTCTTC.

This clone was counted a single time. Here the CDR3 DNA reads TGTGCCAGCAGTTTCAATGAGCAGTTCTTC. Its protein is CASSFNEQFF. The chain recombines TRBV27 with TRBJ2-1; no clear D. V gave up 3 bases and J gave up 6 bases, with 0 bases separating them. CDR3 length: 10 residues. CDR1 and CDR2 (germline): MNHEY, SMNVEV (reference sequence).

The chain employs TRBV7-2 and TRBJ2-1; 7 bases are a match to TRBD2. The CDR3 is 13 amino acids. J lost 3 bases, V lost 8 bases, and 4 bases had no gene match. Germline loops: CDR1 SGHTA, CDR2 FQGNSA. The CDR3 region has the DNA TGTGCCAGCTCCGGGACTAACTACAATGAGCAGTTCTTC. It codes for CASSGTNYNEQFF.

This clone was picked up one time. The rearrangement uses TRBV2 and TRBJ2-3; 13 bases are shared with TRBD2. Germline values: CDR1 SNHLY, CDR2 FYNNEI. The CDR3 covers 15 residues. Trimming took 7 bases from V and 8 from J; bases not matched to a gene: 9. The CDR3 is CASTSGLAGVGTQYF. The CDR3 nucleotides read TGTGCCAGCACCTCCGGACTAGCGGGAGTTGGTACGCAGTATTTT. The whole variable domain, filled in from reference TRBV2 and TRBJ2-3, reads EPEVTQTPSHQVTQMGQEVILRCVPISNHLYFYWYRQILGQKVEFLVSFYNNEISEKSEIFDDQFSVERPDGSNFTLKIRSTKLEDSAMYFCASTSGLAGVGTQYFGPGTRLTVL.